The present entry profiles one T cell receptor (beta chain) with its context. Authors' methods: It was from reference gene primer amplification that nucleated cell counts were estimated. Profiled with immunoSEQ multiplex PCR; TCRdb holds only in-frame clones, not every one. Clone size and the V and J calls come from that table; the DNA yielded D and trimming. This sample has about 180,000 clones, with 88% found just once. This sample was included in a study of blood T cell repertoires in COVID-19. This CDR3 contains 15 residues. With 1 base clipped from V and 7 bases from J, the junction kept 2 bases outside the gene matches. Germline values: CDR1 SGHVS, CDR2 FQNEAQ. Participant-given clinical history determined each cohort assignment. For recovered donors of Cohort 3, there were two negative PCRs, clearance, or symptom resolution.

The V and J genes are TRBV7-8 and TRBJ2-1; 12 bases align to TRBD2. The specimen was PBMCs or T cells enriched from blood (not recorded which). This sequence was found in a woman between 18 and 29 years old who had recovered from COVID-19. CDR3 DNA sequence: TGTGCCAGCAGCTTAGAACTAGCGGGGGGAAATGAGCAGTTCTTC. Translating it yields CASSLELAGGNEQFF.